The 3 T cell receptor beta chains reported below all come from one sample, sequenced in a study of blood T cell repertoires in COVID-19. Measured with immunoSEQ multiplex PCR; TCRdb has only the in-frame clones, and not every one. Counted here are under 130,000 clones, 85% to 90% occurring once; the ten biggest clones make up about 32%. Sequenced material: peripheral blood. These receptors were collected from an elderly woman with acute or convalescent COVID-19.

This chain joins TRBV6-5 and TRBJ1-2; D unresolved. The V gene's germline CDR1 is MNHEY and CDR2 SVGAGI. V lost 5 bases to trimming and J lost 1 base, with 14 bases between them. This CDR3 is 15 amino acids long. CDR3 protein: CASSRDWEGNYGYTF. CDR3 coding DNA: TGTGCCAGCAGTCGAGATTGGGAGGGTAACTATGGCTACACCTTC.

J is TRBJ1-1 and V is TRBV6-2 or TRBV6-3; 9 bases align to TRBD1. J lost 0 bases, V lost 3 bases, and 2 bases had no gene match. The CDR3 runs to 15 residues. Germline V gene lookup returns CDR1 MNHEY and CDR2 SVGEGT. The CDR3 sequence: CASSYGQGMNTEAFF. The CDR3 region has the DNA TGTGCCAGCAGTTATGGACAGGGGATGAACACTGAAGCTTTCTTT.

The rearrangement links TRBV4-2 to TRBJ1-4; D unclear. This CDR3 is built from 17 residues. The germline V and J ends were trimmed by 3 bases and 8 bases, with 22 bases remaining between them. CDR1 is LGHNA, CDR2 YNFKEQ, per germline. CDR3 sequence: CASSHWPTRDPGEKLFF. The CDR3 region has the DNA TGTGCCAGCAGCCATTGGCCCACTAGAGACCCGGGGGAAAAACTGTTTTTT.